The 21 T cell receptor beta chains below come from one sample, sequenced in a study of blood T cell repertoires in COVID-19. Libraries were prepared by immunoSEQ multiplex PCR; TCRdb keeps only in-frame clonotypes and omits some of them. The repertoire holds roughly 230,000 clones, with just under 90% as singletons. The sequenced material came from PBMCs or T cells enriched from blood (not recorded which). The receptors were gathered from a woman between 25 and 40 years old with acute COVID-19.

The gene calls are TRBV4-3 and TRBJ1-2; D is unclear. The V end was cut by 0 bases, the J end by 4 bases, with 9 bases between. Germline V gene sequence: CDR1 LGHNA, CDR2 YSLEER. The CDR3 consists of 14 residues. The CDR3 DNA is TGCGCCAGCAGCCAAGATGAGGGCGGCTATGGCTACACCTTC. It codes for CASSQDEGGYGYTF.

This clone was seen just once. The chain is built from TRBV7-9 and TRBJ1-3; D is possibly TRBD1 (5 bases). V was pared by 3 bases and J by 0 bases, with 9 bases between. The CDR3 totals 15 residues. Germline V gene data show CDR1 as SEHNR and CDR2 as FQNEAQ (reference sequence). The CDR3 is CASSLDMGSGNTIYF. Here the CDR3 DNA reads TGTGCCAGCAGCTTGGACATGGGCTCTGGAAACACCATATATTTT.

This sequence joins TRBV15 and TRBJ1-2; D gene ambiguous. This CDR3 contains 14 residues. The germline gives CDR1 LNHNV, CDR2 YYDKDF (reference sequence). V gave up 8 bases and J gave up 0 bases, with 13 bases separating them. This chain's CDR3 is CATSKSTSNYGYTF. In DNA form, the CDR3 reads TGTGCCACCTCCAAGTCTACTTCTAACTATGGCTACACCTTC.

The chain employs TRBV9 and TRBJ1-4, with TRBD1 identical over 9 bases. Trimming removed 4 bases from V and 4 bases from J; junction bases left unmatched: 5. Germline values: CDR1 SGDLS, CDR2 YYNGEE. The CDR3 sequence is 15 residues long. The CDR3 protein is CASSSLTGGNEKLFF. The CDR3 DNA follows: TGTGCCAGCAGCTCTTTGACAGGGGGTAATGAAAAACTGTTTTTT.

The J gene is TRBJ2-7, the V gene TRBV2; 8 bases agree with TRBD1. J lost 4 bases, V lost 3 bases, and 5 bases had no gene match. Per germline, CDR1 SNHLY and CDR2 FYNNEI. The CDR3 consists of 14 residues. The CDR3 reads CASSEFQGAYEQYF. The CDR3 region has the DNA TGTGCCAGCAGTGAGTTCCAGGGGGCGTACGAGCAGTACTTC.

This clone is large within its sample. This rearrangement joins TRBV2 to TRBJ2-1, with TRBD2 matching over 8 bases. This CDR3 has 14 amino acids. Per germline, CDR1 SNHLY and CDR2 FYNNEI. Losses at the gene ends were 4 bases for V and 4 bases for J; bases not matched to a gene: 3. The CDR3 DNA reads TGTGCCAGCAGTGTTGCGGGGGGATACAATGAGCAGTTCTTC. Amino acids: CASSVAGGYNEQFF.

The rearrangement joins TRBV29-1 to TRBJ2-2; TRBD2 matches at 8 bases. The CDR3 is 15 amino acids. CDR1 is SQVTM, CDR2 ANQGSEA, per germline. V lost 3 bases, J lost 6 bases, and 9 bases stayed unmatched. DNA of the CDR3: TGCAGCGTTGATCGGGGGGGCTTTTGGGCCGGGGAGCTGTTTTTT. Residues: CSVDRGGFWAGELFF.

The J gene is TRBJ1-2, the V gene TRBV30; 8 bases fit TRBD1. V was clipped by 0 bases and J by 7 bases; unmatched bases: 7. CDR1 is GTSNPN and CDR2 is SVGIG in the germline V gene (reference sequence). The CDR3 is made up of 14 amino acids. The CDR3 sequence: CAWSVSSGGLGYTF. The CDR3 DNA reads TGTGCCTGGAGTGTAAGCTCAGGGGGCCTTGGCTACACCTTC.

The gene calls are TRBV10-3 and TRBJ2-7; 8 bases agree with TRBD2. V was pared by 2 bases and J by 1 base, with 4 bases of the junction left unmatched. CDR1 is ENHRY, CDR2 SYGVKD, per germline. This CDR3 comprises 15 residues. This CDR3 reads CAISEILAGSYEQYF. In DNA, the CDR3 is TGTGCCATCAGTGAGATTTTAGCGGGATCCTACGAGCAGTACTTC.

The genes are TRBV6-2 or TRBV6-3 and TRBJ2-2; 8 bases fit TRBD2. Germline values: CDR1 MNHEY, CDR2 SVGEGT. The CDR3 runs to 15 residues. Germline trimming cut 2 bases from V and 4 bases from J; bases unmatched to any gene: 3. The CDR3 spells CASSYVLAGTGELFF. The DNA for the CDR3 is TGTGCCAGCAGTTACGTTCTAGCGGGCACCGGGGAGCTGTTTTTT.

This clone showed up just a few times. V usage is TRBV6-2 or TRBV6-3 and J usage is TRBJ2-1, with a tentative D call TRBD1 (5 bases). The CDR3 runs 11 residues. Deletions cut 6 bases from V and 12 bases from J, with 12 bases between. The V gene's germline CDR1 is MNHEY and CDR2 SVGEGT. The CDR3 DNA follows: TGTGCCAGCAGCTCAGGGATTACGCAGTTCTTC. It specifies CASSSGITQFF.

The CDR3 sequence: CASSLSSGGTGELFF. The CDR3 nucleotides are TGTGCCAGCAGCTTATCTAGCGGGGGCACCGGGGAGCTGTTTTTT. V gene TRBV5-5 combines with J gene TRBJ2-2, with 10 positions matching TRBD2. After removal of 2 bases from V and 4 bases from J, the junction contained 2 bases not matched to a gene. There are 15 residues in the CDR3. CDR1 is SGHKS and CDR2 is YYEKEE in the germline V gene (reference sequence).

V usage is TRBV4-3 and J usage is TRBJ1-1; D might be TRBD1 (6 bases). The V gene's germline CDR1 is LGHNA and CDR2 YSLEER. This CDR3 is built from 13 residues. Trimming took 1 base from V and 5 from J, leaving 8 bases between them. CDR3 protein: CASSQGTVTEAFF. The CDR3 DNA is TGCGCCAGCAGCCAAGGGACAGTGACTGAAGCTTTCTTT.

The V gene is TRBV30, the J gene TRBJ2-3, with 7 bases aligning to TRBD2. From germline, CDR1 is GTSNPN and CDR2 SVGIG (reference sequence). Unmatched junction bases numbered 17, after V lost 2 bases and J lost 0 bases. CDR3 length: 19 amino acids. The CDR3 DNA reads as TGTGCCTGGAGTCGTGGACGGTCCCGTCTAGCGGCCAGCACAGATACGCAGTATTTT. It specifies CAWSRGRSRLAASTDTQYF. The full variable domain, its missing parts supplied by reference TRBV30 and TRBJ2-3, is SQTIHQWPATLVQPVGSPLSLECTVEGTSNPNLYWYRQAAGRGLQLLFYSVGIGQISSEVPQNLSASRPQDRQFILSSKKLLLSDSGFYLCAWSRGRSRLAASTDTQYFGPGTRLTVL.

This chain links TRBV30 with TRBJ1-5; perhaps TRBD1 as D (5 bases). CDR1 and CDR2 from the germline V gene are GTSNPN and SVGIG (reference sequence). V lost 0 bases to trimming and J lost 1 base, with 10 bases between them. This CDR3 region has 15 residues. CDR3 loop: CAWSVGALSNQPQHF. The CDR3 DNA sequence: TGTGCCTGGAGTGTAGGGGCTCTAAGCAATCAGCCCCAGCATTTT.

Many counts were recorded for this clone. The chain's CDR3 is CASSLTGSLQPQHF. The DNA of the CDR3 is TGTGCCAGCAGTCTCACAGGGAGTCTTCAGCCCCAGCATTTT. The J gene is TRBJ1-5, the V gene TRBV28, with D possibly TRBD1 on 6 matching bases. The germline gives CDR1 MDHEN, CDR2 SYDVKM. The V gene lost 5 bases and the J gene lost 6 bases, with 14 bases spanning the gap. The CDR3 runs 14 residues. Looking up the rest from reference TRBV28 and TRBJ1-5 gives the full variable domain: DVKVTQSSRYLVKRTGEKVFLECVQDMDHENMFWYRQDPGLGLRLIYFSYDVKMKEKGDIPEGYSVSREKKERFSLILESASTNQTSMYLCASSLTGSLQPQHFGDGTRLSIL.

The CDR3 here is CASGEGYGYTF. The CDR3 DNA sequence: TGTGCCTCAGGGGAGGGATATGGCTACACCTTC. The rearrangement links TRBV10-3 to TRBJ1-2; D may be TRBD1 (6 bases). This CDR3 has 11 amino acids. V gave up 11 bases and J gave up 5 bases, with 12 bases separating them. In germline, CDR1 is ENHRY, CDR2 SYGVKD.

This clone was counted only a few times. Additional DNA sequences in this sample encode the identical CDR3. V and J are TRBV7-2 and TRBJ2-1; TRBD2 matches at 13 bases. V lost 5 bases to trimming and J lost 4 bases; unmatched junction nucleotides: 2. CDR3 length: 15 residues. Germline V lookup: CDR1 SGHTA, CDR2 FQGNSA. CDR3 bases: TGTGCCAGCAGCCTGGGACTAGCGGGGTACAATGAGCAGTTCTTC. This encodes CASSLGLAGYNEQFF.

The chain joins TRBV7-6 to TRBJ2-5; 8 nucleotides align to TRBD1. In germline, CDR1 is SGHVS, CDR2 FNYEAQ. The trim removed 4 bases at V and 3 bases at J, leaving 7 bases unmatched. The CDR3 runs 15 residues. The CDR3 here is CASSSWLGQEETQYF. The CDR3 DNA is TGTGCCAGCAGCTCTTGGCTGGGACAGGAAGAGACCCAGTACTTC.

The chain joins TRBV7-2 to TRBJ2-7; 11 bases align to TRBD1. V was pared by 4 bases and J by 2 bases, with 10 bases of the junction left unmatched. Germline CDR1 SGHTA, CDR2 FQGNSA. This CDR3 is 17 amino acids long. The CDR3 sequence is CASSSLLGQGVPYEQYF. The CDR3 nucleotides are TGTGCCAGCAGCTCCCTTTTGGGACAGGGGGTACCCTACGAGCAGTACTTC.

This rearrangement joins TRBV29-1 to TRBJ2-5; D is possibly TRBD2 (6 bases). V gave up 7 bases and J gave up 1 base, with 10 bases separating them. CDR1 and CDR2 from the germline V gene are SQVTM and ANQGSEA. The CDR3 is 12 residues long. CDR3 loop: CSDSSGQETQYF. The CDR3 DNA reads as TGCAGCGACAGTAGCGGCCAAGAGACCCAGTACTTC.